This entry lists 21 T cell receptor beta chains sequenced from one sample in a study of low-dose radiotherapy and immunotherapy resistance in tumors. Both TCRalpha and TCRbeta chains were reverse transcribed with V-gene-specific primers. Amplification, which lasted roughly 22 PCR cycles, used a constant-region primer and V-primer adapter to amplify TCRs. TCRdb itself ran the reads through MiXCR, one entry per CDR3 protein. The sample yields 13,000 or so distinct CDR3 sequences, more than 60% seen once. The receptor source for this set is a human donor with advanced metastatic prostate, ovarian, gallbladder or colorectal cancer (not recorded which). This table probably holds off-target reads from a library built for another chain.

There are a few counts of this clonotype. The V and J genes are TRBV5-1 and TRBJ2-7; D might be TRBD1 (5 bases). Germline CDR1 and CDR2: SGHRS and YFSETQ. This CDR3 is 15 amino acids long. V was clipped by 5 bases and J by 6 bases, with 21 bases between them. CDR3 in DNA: TGCGCCAGCAGGTTTGGGCCCCAGACAGCTAGCGAGCAGTACTTC. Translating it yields CASRFGPQTASEQYF.

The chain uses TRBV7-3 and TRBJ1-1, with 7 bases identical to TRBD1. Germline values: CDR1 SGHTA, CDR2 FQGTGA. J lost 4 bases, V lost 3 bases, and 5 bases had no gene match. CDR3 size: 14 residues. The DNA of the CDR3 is TGTGCCAGCAGCTTGGAGGGGGCAAGCACTGAAGCTTTCTTT. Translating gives CASSLEGASTEAFF. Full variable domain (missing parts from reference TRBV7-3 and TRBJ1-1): GAGVSQTPSNKVTEKGKYVELRCDPISGHTALYWYRQSLGQGPEFLIYFQGTGAADDSGLPNDRFFAVRPEGSVSTLKIQRTERGDSAVYLCASSLEGASTEAFFGQGTRLTVV.

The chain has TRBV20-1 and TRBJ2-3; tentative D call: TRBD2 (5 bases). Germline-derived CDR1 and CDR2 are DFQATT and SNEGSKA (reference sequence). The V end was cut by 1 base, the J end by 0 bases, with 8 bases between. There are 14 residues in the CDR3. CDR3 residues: CSARVASSTDTQYF. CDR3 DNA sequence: TGCAGTGCTAGAGTAGCTAGCAGCACAGATACGCAGTATTTT.

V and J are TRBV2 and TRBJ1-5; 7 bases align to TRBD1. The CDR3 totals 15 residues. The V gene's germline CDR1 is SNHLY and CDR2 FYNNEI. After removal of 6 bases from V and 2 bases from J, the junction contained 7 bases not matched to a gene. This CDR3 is CASSGDREGNQPQHF. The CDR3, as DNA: TGTGCCAGCAGCGGTGACAGGGAAGGCAATCAGCCCCAGCATTTT.

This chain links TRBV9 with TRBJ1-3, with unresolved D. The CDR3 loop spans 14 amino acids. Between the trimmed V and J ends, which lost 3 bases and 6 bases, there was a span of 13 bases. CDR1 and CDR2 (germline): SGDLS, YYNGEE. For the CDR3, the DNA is TGTGCCAGCAGCGAATCTAGGGAGATAAACACCATATATTTT. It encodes CASSESREINTIYF.

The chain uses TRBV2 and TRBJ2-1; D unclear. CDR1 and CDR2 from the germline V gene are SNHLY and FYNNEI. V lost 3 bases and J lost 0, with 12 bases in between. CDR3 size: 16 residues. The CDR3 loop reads CASSESVLSSYNEQFF. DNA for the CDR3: TGTGCCAGCAGTGAGAGTGTGCTCAGCTCCTACAATGAGCAGTTCTTC.

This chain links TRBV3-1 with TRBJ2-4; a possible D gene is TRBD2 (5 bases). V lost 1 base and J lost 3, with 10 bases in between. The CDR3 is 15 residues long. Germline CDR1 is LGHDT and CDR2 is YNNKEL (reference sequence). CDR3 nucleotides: TGTGCCAGCAGCCAAGGGGTCGGGAACAAAAACATTCAGTACTTC. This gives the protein CASSQGVGNKNIQYF.

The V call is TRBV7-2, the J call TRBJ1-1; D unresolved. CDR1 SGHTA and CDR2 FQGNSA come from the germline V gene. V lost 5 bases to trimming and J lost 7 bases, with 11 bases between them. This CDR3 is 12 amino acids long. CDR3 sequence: CASSIFPGEAFF. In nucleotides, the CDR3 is TGTGCCAGCAGCATTTTTCCGGGTGAAGCTTTCTTT.

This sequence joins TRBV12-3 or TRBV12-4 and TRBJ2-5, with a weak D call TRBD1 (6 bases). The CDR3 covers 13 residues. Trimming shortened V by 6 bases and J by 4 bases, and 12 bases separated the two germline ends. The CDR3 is CASSPGTPETQYF. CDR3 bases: TGTGCCAGCAGCCCCGGGACACCAGAGACCCAGTACTTC.

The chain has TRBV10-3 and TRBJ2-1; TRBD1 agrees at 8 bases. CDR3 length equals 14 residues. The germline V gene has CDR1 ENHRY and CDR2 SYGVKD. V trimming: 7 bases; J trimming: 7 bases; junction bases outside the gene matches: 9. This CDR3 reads CAIKPGQASNEQFF. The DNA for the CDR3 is TGTGCCATCAAACCGGGACAGGCCTCAAATGAGCAGTTCTTC.

CDR3 in amino acids: CASSANTANQPQHF. In nucleotides, the CDR3 is TGTGCCAGCAGTGCCAACACCGCCAATCAGCCCCAGCATTTT. This chain links TRBV28 with TRBJ1-5; D not certain. This CDR3 has 14 amino acids. Trimming took 5 bases from V and 3 from J, leaving 11 bases between them. CDR1 and CDR2 from the germline V gene are MDHEN and SYDVKM. The full variable domain, with the rest looked up from reference TRBV28 and TRBJ1-5, is DVKVTQSSRYLVKRTGEKVFLECVQDMDHENMFWYRQDPGLGLRLIYFSYDVKMKEKGDIPEGYSVSREKKERFSLILESASTNQTSMYLCASSANTANQPQHFGDGTRLSIL.

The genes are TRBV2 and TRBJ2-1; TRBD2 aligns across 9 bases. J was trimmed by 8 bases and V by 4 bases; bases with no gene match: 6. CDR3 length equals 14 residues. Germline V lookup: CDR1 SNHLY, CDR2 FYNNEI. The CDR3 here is CASSASGVTDEQFF. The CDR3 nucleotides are TGTGCCAGCAGTGCTAGCGGGGTCACGGATGAGCAGTTCTTC.

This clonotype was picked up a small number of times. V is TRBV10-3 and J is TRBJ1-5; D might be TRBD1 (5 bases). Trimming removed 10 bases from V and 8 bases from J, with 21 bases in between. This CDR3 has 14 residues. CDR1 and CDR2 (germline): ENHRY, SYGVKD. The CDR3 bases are TGTGCCACATGGGGGGGGGATCTGGTTAAGCCCCAGCATTTT. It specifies CATWGGDLVKPQHF.

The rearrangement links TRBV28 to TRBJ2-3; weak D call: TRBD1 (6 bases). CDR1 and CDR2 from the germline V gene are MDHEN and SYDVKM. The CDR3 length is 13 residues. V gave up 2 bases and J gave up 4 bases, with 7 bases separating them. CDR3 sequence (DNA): TGTGCCAGCAGTTTAGGGGGCCCAGATACGCAGTATTTT. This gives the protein CASSLGGPDTQYF.

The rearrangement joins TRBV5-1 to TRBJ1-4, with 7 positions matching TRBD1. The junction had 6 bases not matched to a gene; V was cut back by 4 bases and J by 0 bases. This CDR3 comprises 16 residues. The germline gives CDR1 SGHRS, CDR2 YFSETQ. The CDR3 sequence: CASSPTGTATNEKLFF. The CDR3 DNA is TGCGCCAGCAGCCCGACAGGGACTGCAACTAATGAAAAACTGTTTTTT.

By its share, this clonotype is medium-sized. Here the CDR3 reads CASSYQGSVAKNIQYF. The CDR3 bases are TGTGCCAGCAGTTACCAGGGATCGGTAGCCAAAAACATTCAGTACTTC. This chain uses TRBV6-8 with TRBJ2-4; D possibly corresponds to TRBD1 (5 bases). The CDR3 is 16 residues long. Between the trimmed V and J ends, which lost 2 bases and 0 bases, there was a span of 11 bases. Germline-derived CDR1 and CDR2 are MNHGY and SAAAGT.

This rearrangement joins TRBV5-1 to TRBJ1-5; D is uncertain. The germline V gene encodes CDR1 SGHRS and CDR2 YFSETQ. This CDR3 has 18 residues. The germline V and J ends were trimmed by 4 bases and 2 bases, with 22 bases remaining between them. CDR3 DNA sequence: TGCGCCAGCAGCCCCAATCGACACCCAATACAAGGCAATCAGCCCCAGCATTTT. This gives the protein CASSPNRHPIQGNQPQHF. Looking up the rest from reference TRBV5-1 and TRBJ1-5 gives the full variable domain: KAGVTQTPRYLIKTRGQQVTLSCSPISGHRSVSWYQQTPGQGLQFLFEYFSETQRNKGNFPGRFSGRQFSNSRSEMNVSTLELGDSALYLCASSPNRHPIQGNQPQHFGDGTRLSIL.

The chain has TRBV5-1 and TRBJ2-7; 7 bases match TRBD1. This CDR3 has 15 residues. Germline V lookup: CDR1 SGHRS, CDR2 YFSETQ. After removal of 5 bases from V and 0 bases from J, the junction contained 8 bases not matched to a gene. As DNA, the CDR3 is TGCGCCAGCAGGGTAGGGGGCTTAAACTCCTACGAGCAGTACTTC. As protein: CASRVGGLNSYEQYF. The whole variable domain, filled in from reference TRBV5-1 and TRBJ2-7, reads KAGVTQTPRYLIKTRGQQVTLSCSPISGHRSVSWYQQTPGQGLQFLFEYFSETQRNKGNFPGRFSGRQFSNSRSEMNVSTLELGDSALYLCASRVGGLNSYEQYFGPGTRLTVT.

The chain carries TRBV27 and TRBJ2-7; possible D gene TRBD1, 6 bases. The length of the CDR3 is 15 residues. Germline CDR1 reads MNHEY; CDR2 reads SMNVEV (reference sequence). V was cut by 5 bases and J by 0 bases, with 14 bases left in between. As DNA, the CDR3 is TGTGCCAGCAGTCATGGACAGAGGAGCTCCTACGAGCAGTACTTC. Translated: CASSHGQRSSYEQYF.

The CDR3 region is CASSYAGASQPQHF. The DNA for the CDR3 is TGTGCCAGCAGTTACGCGGGGGCCAGTCAGCCCCAGCATTTT. The chain carries TRBV6-7 and TRBJ1-5, with D maybe TRBD1 (6 bases). TRBV6-7 is labeled an ORF, and its function is uncertain. V shed 2 bases and J shed 6 bases, with 11 bases lying between them. The CDR3 is 14 residues long.

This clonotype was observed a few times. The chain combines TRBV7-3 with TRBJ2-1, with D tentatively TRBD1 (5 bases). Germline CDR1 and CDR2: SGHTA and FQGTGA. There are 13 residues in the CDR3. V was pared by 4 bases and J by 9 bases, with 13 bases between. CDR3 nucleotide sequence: TGTGCCAGCAGCTCGTGGCGACAGATTGAGCAGTTCTTC. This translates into CASSSWRQIEQFF.